The sample holds many counts of the clone carrying this T cell receptor (beta chain). Its specificity is not known. Original processing notes: Clinicopathological groups of papillary thyroid cancer showed CDR3 differences that were used to build a distant-metastasis classifier. TCRdb re-analyzed the PCR reads using MiXCR. V and J calls and clone size were set by TCRdb, not the authors. The sample includes roughly 83,000 clones, around 14% of them seen just once. The CDR3 spans 15 residues. V shed 2 bases and J 7 bases; nucleotides not matched to a gene: 7. This entry is derived from a study of metastatic and nonmetastatic thyroid tumors. Background on the study: Repertoire data that came from the blood and tumor or nodule tissue of malignant and benign thyroid patients were compared. Whole-study results and caveats: TCR beta diversity was reportedly significantly higher in malignant thyroid tumors than benign nodules, in blood and tumor.

Thyroid surgery was preceded by no treatment in any patient. This receptor was identified in a female donor with papillary thyroid cancer or a benign thyroid nodule (not recorded which). Some clones in this sample may be carry-over from other donors' samples. This sequence joins TRBV12-3 or TRBV12-4 and TRBJ2-7, with 11 bases identical to TRBD2. Sequenced: blood. CDR3 bases: TGTGCCAGCAGTTTAACTAGCGGGGGCGCTTGGGAGCAGTACTTC. It is translated as CASSLTSGGAWEQYF.